These T cell receptor beta chains were read from a single sample in a study of patients and donors after allogeneic stem cell transplantation. TCRdb passed the RT-PCR reads through MiXCR, listing each CDR3 protein once. In the table there are about 89,000 distinct CDR3 sequences, roughly 48% of which are singletons. Sequencing was performed on blood, either unsorted or a sorted T cell fraction (not recorded which). Receptors originate from a human donor who was either an allogeneic HSCT recipient or a stem cell or donor lymphocyte infusion donor (not recorded which). It is not recorded whose cells these are; they may come from a transplant donor. The CDR3 runs from the conserved cysteine through the conserved F or W. A D gene is named only where the DNA matches it firmly. The size of a clone is reported for some rows only, either as once, few or many, or as a class for expanded clones.

v_gene: TRBV15; j_gene: TRBJ1-1; abundance: NA; d_gene: NA; CDR3aa: CATSRNRELNTEAFF; CDR3nt: TGTGCCACCAGCAGAAACAGGGAGTTGAACACTGAAGCTTTCTTT
v_gene: TRBV2; j_gene: TRBJ2-7; abundance: NA; d_gene: TRBD1; CDR3aa: CASSENRGEYEQYF; CDR3nt: TGTGCCAGCAGTGAAAACAGGGGGGAATACGAGCAGTACTTC
v_gene: TRBV4-1; j_gene: TRBJ1-5; abundance: few; d_gene: TRBD1; CDR3aa: CASSLHPGQDNQPQHF; CDR3nt: TGCGCCAGCAGCCTACATCCGGGACAGGATAATCAGCCCCAGCATTTT
v_gene: TRBV5-1; j_gene: TRBJ1-1; abundance: NA; d_gene: NA; CDR3aa: CASSRDKNTEAFF; CDR3nt: TGCGCCAGCAGTCGTGACAAGAACACTGAAGCTTTCTTT
v_gene: TRBV6-2/TRBV6-3; j_gene: TRBJ2-7; abundance: NA; d_gene: TRBD2; CDR3aa: CASSYSATSGIPYEQYF; CDR3nt: TGTGCCAGCAGTTACTCCGCAACGAGCGGGATCCCCTACGAGCAGTACTTC
v_gene: TRBV29-1; j_gene: TRBJ1-6; abundance: NA; d_gene: NA; CDR3aa: CSVVVGYNSPLHF; CDR3nt: TGCAGCGTTGTAGTCGGCTATAATTCACCCCTCCACTTT
v_gene: TRBV29-1; j_gene: TRBJ2-7; abundance: NA; d_gene: NA; CDR3aa: CSVKGTSPLYEQYF; CDR3nt: TGCAGCGTTAAAGGGACGTCTCCCCTCTACGAGCAGTACTTC
v_gene: TRBV7-2; j_gene: TRBJ1-2; abundance: NA; d_gene: NA; CDR3aa: CASSMVLSGRGYTF; CDR3nt: TGTGCCAGCAGCATGGTCTTATCAGGGAGAGGCTACACCTTC
v_gene: TRBV7-9; j_gene: TRBJ1-1; abundance: NA; d_gene: NA; CDR3aa: CASSPTRLKVNTEAFF; CDR3nt: TGTGCCAGCAGCCCTACCAGATTAAAGGTGAACACTGAAGCTTTCTTT
v_gene: TRBV5-1; j_gene: TRBJ1-2; abundance: few; d_gene: TRBD1; CDR3aa: CASSFGQAFNYGYTF; CDR3nt: TGCGCCAGCAGCTTCGGACAGGCCTTCAACTATGGCTACACCTTC
v_gene: TRBV14; j_gene: TRBJ1-2; abundance: NA; d_gene: TRBD1; CDR3aa: CASSQPGDRVYGYTF; CDR3nt: TGTGCCAGCAGCCAACCTGGGGACAGGGTCTATGGCTACACCTTC
v_gene: TRBV3-1; j_gene: TRBJ2-1; abundance: NA; d_gene: NA; CDR3aa: CASSQGRAPAFF; CDR3nt: TGTGCCAGCAGCCAAGGAAGGGCGCCGGCGTTCTTC
v_gene: TRBV20-1; j_gene: TRBJ2-1; abundance: NA; d_gene: NA; CDR3aa: CSAGTASYNEQFF; CDR3nt: TGCAGTGCTGGGACTGCTTCCTACAATGAGCAGTTCTTC
v_gene: TRBV6-5; j_gene: TRBJ1-3; abundance: NA; d_gene: TRBD1; CDR3aa: CASIPDRGGTIYF; CDR3nt: TGTGCCAGCATCCCGGACAGGGGAGGTACCATATATTTT
v_gene: TRBV12-3/TRBV12-4; j_gene: TRBJ2-1; abundance: few; d_gene: TRBD1; CDR3aa: CASSSGTGNEQFF; CDR3nt: TGTGCCAGCAGTTCCGGGACAGGGAATGAGCAGTTCTTC
v_gene: TRBV4-3; j_gene: TRBJ2-5; abundance: NA; d_gene: TRBD2; CDR3aa: CASSLLRASGLKETQYF; CDR3nt: TGCGCCAGCAGCCTTCTTAGGGCTAGCGGTCTTAAAGAGACCCAGTACTTC
v_gene: TRBV12-3/TRBV12-4; j_gene: TRBJ2-7; abundance: once; d_gene: NA; CDR3aa: CASSFGVPYEQYF; CDR3nt: TGTGCCAGCAGTTTTGGGGTCCCCTACGAGCAGTACTTC
v_gene: TRBV6-5; j_gene: TRBJ2-1; abundance: medium-sized; d_gene: NA; CDR3aa: CASSTRAYNEQFF; CDR3nt: TGTGCCAGCAGCACAAGGGCCTACAATGAGCAGTTCTTC
v_gene: TRBV7-9; j_gene: TRBJ1-1; abundance: NA; d_gene: TRBD1; CDR3aa: CASSSQGQGMNTEAFF; CDR3nt: TGTGCCAGCAGCAGCCAGGGACAGGGAATGAACACTGAAGCTTTCTTT
v_gene: TRBV5-5; j_gene: TRBJ1-1; abundance: few; d_gene: NA; CDR3aa: CASSGSTRVNTEAFF; CDR3nt: TGTGCCAGCAGCGGGTCGACAAGAGTGAACACTGAAGCTTTCTTT
v_gene: TRBV10-3; j_gene: TRBJ1-2; abundance: NA; d_gene: NA; CDR3aa: CAISERGALGYTF; CDR3nt: TGTGCCATCAGTGAAAGGGGGGCGCTTGGCTACACCTTC
v_gene: TRBV18; j_gene: TRBJ1-6; abundance: few; d_gene: NA; CDR3aa: CASSPWGDSPLHF; CDR3nt: TGTGCCAGCTCACCATGGGGTGATTCACCCCTCCACTTT
v_gene: TRBV28; j_gene: TRBJ2-2; abundance: NA; d_gene: TRBD2; CDR3aa: CASRGLEYTGELFF; CDR3nt: TGTGCCAGCCGGGGACTAGAATACACCGGGGAGCTGTTTTTT
v_gene: TRBV5-1; j_gene: TRBJ1-1; abundance: few; d_gene: NA; CDR3aa: CASSLSGANTEAFF; CDR3nt: TGCGCCAGCAGCTTGTCTGGGGCGAACACTGAAGCTTTCTTT
v_gene: TRBV18; j_gene: TRBJ1-6; abundance: NA; d_gene: NA; CDR3aa: CASSPPLGARNSPLHF; CDR3nt: TGTGCCAGCTCACCACCGCTGGGGGCGAGGAATTCACCCCTCCACTTT
v_gene: TRBV7-6; j_gene: TRBJ1-2; abundance: NA; d_gene: NA; CDR3aa: CASSPQGTAYGYTF; CDR3nt: TGTGCCAGCAGCCCCCAGGGGACTGCTTATGGCTACACCTTC
v_gene: TRBV6-5; j_gene: TRBJ1-6; abundance: NA; d_gene: NA; CDR3aa: CASSYTDSISPLHF; CDR3nt: TGTGCCAGCAGTTACACGGACAGTATCTCACCCCTCCACTTT
v_gene: TRBV7-9; j_gene: TRBJ1-4; abundance: many; d_gene: NA; CDR3aa: CASREPGPSEKLFF; CDR3nt: TGTGCCAGCAGAGAACCGGGACCTAGTGAAAAACTGTTTTTT
v_gene: TRBV5-1; j_gene: TRBJ1-2; abundance: few; d_gene: NA; CDR3aa: CASSFRDREGYTF; CDR3nt: TGCGCCAGCAGCTTTCGTGACCGGGAGGGCTACACCTTC
v_gene: TRBV20-1; j_gene: TRBJ2-1; abundance: NA; d_gene: TRBD2; CDR3aa: CSARVPRGLDYNEQFF; CDR3nt: TGCAGTGCTAGAGTCCCCCGGGGACTAGACTACAATGAGCAGTTCTTC
v_gene: TRBV20-1; j_gene: TRBJ2-1; abundance: NA; d_gene: TRBD2; CDR3aa: CSAPRASGSHEQFF; CDR3nt: TGCAGTGCTCCCAGGGCTAGCGGGAGCCATGAGCAGTTCTTC
v_gene: TRBV15; j_gene: TRBJ2-1; abundance: NA; d_gene: NA; CDR3aa: CATSSVGHEQFF; CDR3nt: TGTGCCACCAGCTCAGTCGGGCATGAGCAGTTCTTC
v_gene: TRBV5-5; j_gene: TRBJ1-6; abundance: NA; d_gene: NA; CDR3aa: CASSRQAGHNSPLHF; CDR3nt: TGTGCCAGCAGCCGGCAGGCTGGCCATAATTCACCCCTCCACTTT
v_gene: TRBV20-1; j_gene: TRBJ2-1; abundance: NA; d_gene: TRBD1; CDR3aa: CSASARGPYNEQFF; CDR3nt: TGCAGTGCTAGTGCCAGGGGGCCTTACAATGAGCAGTTCTTC
v_gene: TRBV6-2/TRBV6-3; j_gene: TRBJ2-1; abundance: NA; d_gene: TRBD2; CDR3aa: CASCWTRLYNEQFF; CDR3nt: TGTGCCAGCTGCTGGACTAGATTATACAATGAGCAGTTCTTC
v_gene: TRBV20-1; j_gene: TRBJ2-7; abundance: once; d_gene: NA; CDR3aa: CSARDDAETYEQYF; CDR3nt: TGCAGTGCTAGAGATGACGCGGAAACCTACGAGCAGTACTTC
v_gene: TRBV20-1; j_gene: TRBJ2-1; abundance: NA; d_gene: TRBD2; CDR3aa: CSASLAAGGPYNEQFF; CDR3nt: TGCAGTGCTAGTTTGGCAGCGGGAGGACCCTACAATGAGCAGTTCTTC
v_gene: TRBV7-6; j_gene: TRBJ1-4; abundance: few; d_gene: NA; CDR3aa: CASSPMGGSSLLEKLFF; CDR3nt: TGTGCCAGCAGCCCAATGGGAGGGTCTTCGCTTCTGGAAAAACTGTTTTTT
v_gene: TRBV27; j_gene: TRBJ2-7; abundance: few; d_gene: TRBD2; CDR3aa: CASAPPLGIAGLYEQYF; CDR3nt: TGTGCCAGCGCCCCCCCGTTGGGCATAGCGGGGCTTTACGAGCAGTACTTC
v_gene: TRBV10-3; j_gene: TRBJ2-1; abundance: NA; d_gene: NA; CDR3aa: CAISDTASAYNEQFF; CDR3nt: TGTGCCATCAGTGATACGGCTAGCGCCTACAATGAGCAGTTCTTC
v_gene: TRBV4-1; j_gene: TRBJ2-7; abundance: NA; d_gene: TRBD2; CDR3aa: CASSQVERGGYEQYF; CDR3nt: TGCGCCAGCAGCCAAGTCGAGCGGGGAGGATACGAGCAGTACTTC
v_gene: TRBV28; j_gene: TRBJ1-3; abundance: NA; d_gene: TRBD1; CDR3aa: CASTPGGGSGNTIYF; CDR3nt: TGTGCCAGCACCCCAGGGGGGGGTTCGGGAAACACCATATATTTT
v_gene: TRBV27; j_gene: TRBJ1-1; abundance: few; d_gene: NA; CDR3aa: CATLHGAGKAFF; CDR3nt: TGTGCCACCCTGCACGGGGCCGGCAAAGCTTTCTTT
v_gene: TRBV7-2; j_gene: TRBJ1-4; abundance: NA; d_gene: TRBD1; CDR3aa: CASSLSETGLNEKLFF; CDR3nt: TGTGCCAGCAGCTTGTCGGAGACAGGGCTAAATGAAAAACTGTTTTTT
v_gene: TRBV7-9; j_gene: TRBJ1-1; abundance: NA; d_gene: TRBD1; CDR3aa: CASSTRTGVNTEAFF; CDR3nt: TGTGCCAGCAGCACGAGGACAGGGGTGAATACTGAAGCTTTCTTT
v_gene: TRBV12-3/TRBV12-4; j_gene: TRBJ1-1; abundance: NA; d_gene: NA; CDR3aa: CASSPGGYTEAFF; CDR3nt: TGTGCCAGCAGTCCCGGAGGGTACACTGAAGCTTTCTTT
v_gene: TRBV29-1; j_gene: TRBJ1-2; abundance: NA; d_gene: TRBD1; CDR3aa: CSVMGQEYGYTF; CDR3nt: TGCAGCGTTATGGGACAGGAGTATGGCTACACCTTC
v_gene: TRBV6-5; j_gene: TRBJ1-1; abundance: NA; d_gene: NA; CDR3aa: CASSYSGLVRSEAFF; CDR3nt: TGTGCCAGCAGTTACTCGGGCCTGGTTAGGAGTGAAGCTTTCTTT
v_gene: TRBV12-3/TRBV12-4; j_gene: TRBJ2-3; abundance: NA; d_gene: NA; CDR3aa: CASTGTSTDTQYF; CDR3nt: TGTGCCAGCACCGGGACTAGCACAGATACGCAGTATTTT
v_gene: TRBV4-3; j_gene: TRBJ2-7; abundance: NA; d_gene: NA; CDR3aa: CASSPISTGYEQYF; CDR3nt: TGCGCCAGCAGTCCCATCTCGACAGGCTACGAGCAGTACTTC